These 17 T cell receptor delta chains share one sample of origin, sequenced in a study of delta chains in infants with herpesvirus infections. Reverse transcription of PBMC RNA used primers specific for the gamma and delta chains. TCRdb fed the RT-PCR reads to CATT. Here the sample spans 3,400 or so delta-chain clones, around a third being singletons. The sample here was peripheral blood, taken at time point 3 of longitudinal follow-up. These receptors came from a human donor who was a Ugandan infant, either HIV-exposed or HIV-unexposed (not recorded which).

This clone qualifies as medium-sized. V gene TRDV1 combines with J gene TRDJ1, with 7 bases matching TRDD3. There are 18 residues in the CDR3. CDR1 is TSWWSYY, CDR2 QGS, per germline. V lost 3 bases to trimming and J lost 0 bases; unmatched junction nucleotides: 13. CDR3 coding DNA: TGTGCTCTTGGGGAGCTCTCTTCGGGATACCAGTACACCGATAAACTCATCTTT. Protein product: CALGELSSGYQYTDKLIF.

The chain employs TRDV2 and TRDJ3; the match to TRDD3 covers 8 bases. CDR3 length: 23 residues. Germline V gene sequence: CDR1 GEAIGNYY, CDR2 EKD. J lost 0 bases, V lost 0 bases, and 18 bases had no gene match. The CDR3 DNA reads as TGTGCCTGTGACACCGGGTTCTCTACTGGGGGCCTCCCTATCTCCTGGGACACCCGACAGATGTTTTTC. Amino acids: CACDTGFSTGGLPISWDTRQMFF.

The genes are TRDV2 and TRDJ3, with TRDD3 matching over 8 bases. The germline V gene encodes CDR1 GEAIGNYY and CDR2 EKD. V dropped 3 bases and J dropped 0; count of bases not matched to a gene: 12. CDR3 length: 20 residues. The CDR3 is CACDSVVLGVSSWDTRQMFF. CDR3 nucleotides: TGTGCCTGTGACTCGGTCGTACTGGGGGTTAGCTCCTGGGACACCCGACAGATGTTTTTC.

This clone was detected a few times. The chain carries TRDV1 and TRDJ1; D may be TRDD2 (8 bases). V lost 0 bases, J lost 0 bases, and 14 bases lay in between. Germline V gives CDR1 TSWWSYY, CDR2 QGS. The CDR3 runs 17 residues. The CDR3 nucleotides are TGTGCTCTTGGGGAACTCTTCCTACTGGGGCACACCGATAAACTCATCTTT. This gives the protein CALGELFLLGHTDKLIF.

In this sample, this clone turned up a few times. The rearrangement joins TRDV1 to TRDJ1; 9 positions agree with TRDD2. Germline loops: CDR1 TSWWSYY, CDR2 QGS. V dropped 1 base and J dropped 5; count of bases not matched to a gene: 11. The CDR3 has 17 residues. As DNA, the CDR3 is TGTGCTCTTGGGGAACCCTTCCTACCAGGGGGATCGGATAAACTCATCTTT. It is translated as CALGEPFLPGGSDKLIF.

This clone was observed a handful of times. The genes are TRDV2 and TRDJ3; TRDD3 aligns across 9 bases. The CDR3 runs 18 residues. The germline V gene has CDR1 GEAIGNYY and CDR2 EKD. With V trimmed by 2 bases and J by 0 bases, 4 bases remained unmatched. For the CDR3, the DNA is TGTGCCTGTGACATACTGGGGGACCGCTCCTGGGACACCCGACAGATGTTTTTC. The encoded protein is CACDILGDRSWDTRQMFF.

Only a few counts were recorded for this clone. This sequence joins TRDV1 and TRDJ1; 10 nucleotides line up with TRDD3. V trimming: 4 bases; J trimming: 4 bases; junction bases outside the gene matches: 18. Germline values: CDR1 TSWWSYY, CDR2 QGS. The length of the CDR3 is 19 residues. The CDR3 nucleotides read TGTGCTCTTGGGGGCATTAGGCCCAAACACTGGGGGATCGACGATAAACTCATCTTT. Its translation is CALGGIRPKHWGIDDKLIF.

V is TRDV1 and J is TRDJ1; D may be TRDD3 (10 bases). The germline CDR1 and CDR2 sequences are TSWWSYY and QGS. The CDR3 runs 20 residues. Trimming took 7 bases from V and 7 from J, leaving 37 bases between them. CDR3 bases: TGTGCTCTTGCGGGTTCCTTCCTACGATTACTGGGGGATTCCGTTTTTAAACTCATCTTT. Residues: CALAGSFLRLLGDSVFKLIF.

This sequence joins TRAV23/DV6 and TRDJ2; 10 bases are shared with TRDD3. The germline V gene encodes CDR1 NTAFDY and CDR2 IRPDVSE (reference sequence). CDR3 length equals 19 residues. This CDR3 is CAVNFLGDNGGLLTAQLFF. CDR3 sequence (DNA): TGTGCTGTAAATTTTCTGGGGGATAATGGTGGCCTTTTGACAGCACAACTCTTCTTT.

This clone has a handful of counts. The rearrangement links TRAV29/DV5 to TRDJ1; 7 nucleotides agree with TRDD3. Germline V gene lookup returns CDR1 NSMFDY and CDR2 ISSIKDK. There are 17 residues in the CDR3. Germline trimming cut 1 base from V and 2 bases from J; bases unmatched to any gene: 14. CDR3: CAASILRGIRRTDKLIF. The CDR3 DNA reads as TGTGCAGCAAGCATCCTTCGGGGGATCCGGCGTACCGATAAACTCATCTTT.

This clone has only a few counts. The chain carries TRDV1 and TRDJ1; a weak D match, TRDD2 (5 bases). V dropped 2 bases and J dropped 5 bases, with 15 bases sitting between them. The CDR3 runs to 15 residues. Germline V gene data show CDR1 as TSWWSYY and CDR2 as QGS. This CDR3 is CALGEDGPTPDKLIF. The CDR3 DNA is TGTGCTCTTGGGGAAGACGGCCCTACACCGGATAAACTCATCTTT.

This clone is medium-sized by share. The rearrangement joins TRDV1 to TRDJ1; the match to TRDD3 covers 12 bases. From germline, CDR1 is TSWWSYY and CDR2 QGS. The trim removed 4 bases at V and 2 bases at J, leaving 14 bases unmatched. The CDR3 contains 19 residues. In nucleotides, the CDR3 is TGTGCTCTTGGGGGCCACCTACGCTGGGGGATACGGGGGACCGATAAACTCATCTTT. Its protein product is CALGGHLRWGIRGTDKLIF.

This clone has just a few counts. Relative to the germline gene, one junction end is altered; a read error may explain this. The rearrangement uses TRDV1 and TRDJ1; 11 bases are shared with TRDD3. This CDR3 has 18 residues. In germline, CDR1 is TSWWSYY, CDR2 QGS. The CDR3 reads CALGDPFGDWGITGKLIF. The CDR3 region has the DNA TGTGCTCTTGGGGATCCCTTCGGGGACTGGGGGATAACCGGTAAACTCATCTTT.

This clone has more than one count but fewer than ten. Being one base from a much bigger clone, this may be a read error. Other DNA sequences in the sample encode the same CDR3. The chain has TRDV2 and TRDJ3; TRDD3 aligns across 8 bases. The germline V gene has CDR1 GEAIGNYY and CDR2 EKD. CDR3 length: 17 amino acids. The V and J ends lost 2 bases and 1 base, in that order; junction bases with no gene match: 3. In DNA form, the CDR3 reads TGTGCCTGTGACAGTACTGGGGGTTCCTGGGACACCCGACAGATGTTTTTC. Translating gives CACDSTGGSWDTRQMFF.

V gene TRDV1 combines with J gene TRDJ1; D remains ambiguous. The CDR3 totals 18 residues. Trimming took off 0 bases at V and 2 bases at J, with 19 bases between the two ends. Per germline, CDR1 TSWWSYY and CDR2 QGS. DNA for the CDR3: TGTGCTCTTGGGGAACTGGGCCAGGCAGGAAAATCGACCGATAAACTCATCTTT. Encoded protein: CALGELGQAGKSTDKLIF.

This chain uses TRDV2 with TRDJ1, with D unclear. V was pared by 5 bases and J by 3 bases, with 6 bases between. The germline V gene encodes CDR1 GEAIGNYY and CDR2 EKD. The CDR3 sequence is 11 residues long. The CDR3 sequence: CACVRADKLIF. The DNA of the CDR3 is TGTGCCTGTGTACGCGCCGATAAACTCATCTTT.

This chain links TRDV1 with TRDJ1; 11 bases line up with TRDD3. Trimming removed 0 bases from V and 4 bases from J; junction bases left unmatched: 34. The CDR3 loop spans 26 amino acids. Germline loops: CDR1 TSWWSYY, CDR2 QGS. The CDR3 sequence: CALGELGEGLMPPLPGGYKGFDKLIF. CDR3 nucleotides: TGTGCTCTTGGGGAACTAGGAGAAGGCCTAATGCCCCCCTTACCTGGGGGATACAAGGGATTCGATAAACTCATCTTT.